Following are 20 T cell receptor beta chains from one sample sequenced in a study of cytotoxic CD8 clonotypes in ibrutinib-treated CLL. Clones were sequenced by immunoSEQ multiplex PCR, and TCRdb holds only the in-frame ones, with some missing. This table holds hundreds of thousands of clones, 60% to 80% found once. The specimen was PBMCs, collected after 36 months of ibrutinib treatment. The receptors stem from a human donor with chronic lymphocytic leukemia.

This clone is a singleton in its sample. This chain's CDR3 is CSVELRTPYGYTF. The CDR3 nucleotides are TGCAGCGTTGAACTCCGGACCCCCTATGGCTACACCTTC. The chain carries TRBV29-1 and TRBJ1-2; no definite D call. V was cut by 2 bases and J by 4 bases, with 11 bases left in between. The CDR3 runs to 13 residues. The V gene's germline CDR1 is SQVTM and CDR2 ANQGSEA.

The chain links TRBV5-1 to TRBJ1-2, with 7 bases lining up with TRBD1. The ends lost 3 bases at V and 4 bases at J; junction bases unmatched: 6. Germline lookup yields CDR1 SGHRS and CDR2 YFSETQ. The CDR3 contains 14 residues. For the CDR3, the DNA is TGCGCCAGCAGCTACCCGGGGACAGCCTATGGCTACACCTTC. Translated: CASSYPGTAYGYTF.

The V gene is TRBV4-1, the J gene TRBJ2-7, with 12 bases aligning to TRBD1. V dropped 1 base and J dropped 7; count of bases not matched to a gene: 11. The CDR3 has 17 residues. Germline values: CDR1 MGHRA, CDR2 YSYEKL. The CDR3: CASSQGLLGQGAGEQYF. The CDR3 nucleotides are TGCGCCAGCAGCCAAGGTCTCCTGGGACAGGGGGCTGGGGAGCAGTACTTC.

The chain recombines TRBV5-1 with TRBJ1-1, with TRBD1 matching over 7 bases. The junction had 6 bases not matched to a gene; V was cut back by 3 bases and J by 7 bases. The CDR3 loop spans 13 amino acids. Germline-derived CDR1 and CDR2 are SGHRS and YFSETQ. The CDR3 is CASSWGTVSEAFF. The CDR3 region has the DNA TGCGCCAGCAGCTGGGGGACAGTGAGTGAAGCTTTCTTT.

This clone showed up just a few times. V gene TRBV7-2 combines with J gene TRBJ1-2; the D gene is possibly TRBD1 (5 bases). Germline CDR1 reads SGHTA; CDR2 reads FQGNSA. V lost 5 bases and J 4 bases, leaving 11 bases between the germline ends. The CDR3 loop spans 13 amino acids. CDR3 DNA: TGTGCCAGCAGCGTTCGGGGCGCCTATGGCTACACCTTC. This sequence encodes CASSVRGAYGYTF.

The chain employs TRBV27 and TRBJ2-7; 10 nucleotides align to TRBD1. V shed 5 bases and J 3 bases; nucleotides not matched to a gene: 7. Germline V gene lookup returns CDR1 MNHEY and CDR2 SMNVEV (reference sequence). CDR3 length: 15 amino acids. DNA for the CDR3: TGTGCCAGCAGTGCCTACGGGACAGGGGTCTACGAGCAGTACTTC. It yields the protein CASSAYGTGVYEQYF.

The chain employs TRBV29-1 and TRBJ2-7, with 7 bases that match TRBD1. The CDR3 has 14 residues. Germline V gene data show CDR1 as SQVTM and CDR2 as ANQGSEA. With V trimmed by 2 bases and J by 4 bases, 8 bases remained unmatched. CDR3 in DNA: TGCAGCGTTGAACGCATAGGGGGCAGATACGAGCAGTACTTC. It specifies CSVERIGGRYEQYF.

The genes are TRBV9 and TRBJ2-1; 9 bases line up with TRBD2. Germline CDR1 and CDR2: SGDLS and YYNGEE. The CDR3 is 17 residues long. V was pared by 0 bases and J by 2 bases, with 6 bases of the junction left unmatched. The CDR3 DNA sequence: TGTGCCAGCAGCGTAGTTAGCGGGAGTCATCCCTACAATGAGCAGTTCTTC. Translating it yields CASSVVSGSHPYNEQFF.

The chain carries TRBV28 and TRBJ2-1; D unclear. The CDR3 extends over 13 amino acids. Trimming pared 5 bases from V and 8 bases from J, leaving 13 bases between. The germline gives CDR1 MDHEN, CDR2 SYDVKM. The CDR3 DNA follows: TGTGCCAGCAGTCCGCTAGGAAGCTATGAGCAGTTCTTC. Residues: CASSPLGSYEQFF.

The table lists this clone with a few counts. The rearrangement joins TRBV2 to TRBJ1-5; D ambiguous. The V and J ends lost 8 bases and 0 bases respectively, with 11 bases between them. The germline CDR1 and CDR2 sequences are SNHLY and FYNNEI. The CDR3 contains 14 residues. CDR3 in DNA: TGTGCCAGCTTAAGGGAATATAGCAATCAGCCCCAGCATTTT. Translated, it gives CASLREYSNQPQHF.

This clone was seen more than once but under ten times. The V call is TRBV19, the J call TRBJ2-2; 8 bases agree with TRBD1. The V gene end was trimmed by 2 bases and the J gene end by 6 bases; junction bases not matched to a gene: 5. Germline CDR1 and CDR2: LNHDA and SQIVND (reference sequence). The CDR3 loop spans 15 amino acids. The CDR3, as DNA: TGTGCCAGTAGTATACGCCGACAGGGGCCCGGGGAGCTGTTTTTT. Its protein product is CASSIRRQGPGELFF.

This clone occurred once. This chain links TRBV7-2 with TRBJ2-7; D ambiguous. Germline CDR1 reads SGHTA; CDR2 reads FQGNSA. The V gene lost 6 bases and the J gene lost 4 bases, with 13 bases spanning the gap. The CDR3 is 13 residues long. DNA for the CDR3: TGTGCCAGCAGTAACGACTGGGGTTACGAGCAGTACTTC. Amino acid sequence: CASSNDWGYEQYF.

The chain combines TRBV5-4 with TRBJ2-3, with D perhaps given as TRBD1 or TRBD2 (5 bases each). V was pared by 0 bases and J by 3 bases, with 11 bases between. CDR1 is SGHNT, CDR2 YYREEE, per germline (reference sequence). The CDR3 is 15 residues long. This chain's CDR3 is CASSLGEGQTDTQYF. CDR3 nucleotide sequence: TGTGCCAGCAGCTTGGGAGAGGGGCAGACAGATACGCAGTATTTT. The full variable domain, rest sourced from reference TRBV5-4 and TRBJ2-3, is ETGVTQSPTHLIKTRGQQVTLRCSSQSGHNTVSWYQQALGQGPQFIFQYYREEENGRGNFPPRFSGLQFPNYSSELNVNALELDDSALYLCASSLGEGQTDTQYFGPGTRLTVL.

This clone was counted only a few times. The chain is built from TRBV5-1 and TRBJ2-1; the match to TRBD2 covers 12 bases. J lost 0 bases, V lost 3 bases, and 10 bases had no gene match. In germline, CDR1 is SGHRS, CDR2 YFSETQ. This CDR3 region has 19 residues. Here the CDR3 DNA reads TGCGCCAGCAGCTCAACGACTAGCGGGAGTAGTAGCTCCTACAATGAGCAGTTCTTC. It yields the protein CASSSTTSGSSSSYNEQFF.

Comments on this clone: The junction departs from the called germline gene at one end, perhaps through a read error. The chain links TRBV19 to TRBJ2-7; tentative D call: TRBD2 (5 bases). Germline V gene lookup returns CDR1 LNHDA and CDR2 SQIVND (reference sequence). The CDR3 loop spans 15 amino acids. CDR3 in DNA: TGTGCCAGTAGTATAGGTGGCCCTAGCTCCCACGAGCAGTACTTC. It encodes CASSIGGPSSHEQYF.

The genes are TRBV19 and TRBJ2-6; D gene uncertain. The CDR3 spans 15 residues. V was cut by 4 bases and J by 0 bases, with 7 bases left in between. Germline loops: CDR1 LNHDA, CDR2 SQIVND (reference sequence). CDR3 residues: CASSKSGSGANVLTF. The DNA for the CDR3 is TGTGCCAGTAGTAAGTCCGGCTCTGGGGCCAACGTCCTGACTTTC.

The CDR3 sequence is CASSLSPGQFTRNTEAFF. CDR3 nucleotide sequence: TGTGCCAGCAGTTTATCTCCGGGACAGTTCACACGTAACACTGAAGCTTTCTTT. The chain employs TRBV27 and TRBJ1-1; 7 nucleotides match TRBD1. V was pared by 0 bases and J by 2 bases, with 12 bases of the junction left unmatched. The CDR3 sequence is 18 residues long. CDR1 and CDR2 (germline): MNHEY, SMNVEV (reference sequence).

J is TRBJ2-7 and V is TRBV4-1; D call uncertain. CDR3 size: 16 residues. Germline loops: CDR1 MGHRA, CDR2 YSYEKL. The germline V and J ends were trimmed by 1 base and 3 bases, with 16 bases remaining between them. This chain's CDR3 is CASSQGVVRQHYEQYF. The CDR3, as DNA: TGCGCCAGCAGCCAAGGGGTGGTTAGGCAACACTACGAGCAGTACTTC.

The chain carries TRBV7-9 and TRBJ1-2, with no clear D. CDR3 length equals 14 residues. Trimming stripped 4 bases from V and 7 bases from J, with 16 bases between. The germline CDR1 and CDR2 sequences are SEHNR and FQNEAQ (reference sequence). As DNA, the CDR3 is TGTGCCAGCAGCTCTACGACACGGGTGGGTGGCTACACCTTC. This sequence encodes CASSSTTRVGGYTF.

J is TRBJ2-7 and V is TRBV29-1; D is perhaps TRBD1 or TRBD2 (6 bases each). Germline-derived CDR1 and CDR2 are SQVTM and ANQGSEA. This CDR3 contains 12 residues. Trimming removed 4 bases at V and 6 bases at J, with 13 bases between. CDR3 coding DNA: TGCAGCGTTGGGGGGGCAACCCGCGAGCAGTACTTC. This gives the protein CSVGGATREQYF.